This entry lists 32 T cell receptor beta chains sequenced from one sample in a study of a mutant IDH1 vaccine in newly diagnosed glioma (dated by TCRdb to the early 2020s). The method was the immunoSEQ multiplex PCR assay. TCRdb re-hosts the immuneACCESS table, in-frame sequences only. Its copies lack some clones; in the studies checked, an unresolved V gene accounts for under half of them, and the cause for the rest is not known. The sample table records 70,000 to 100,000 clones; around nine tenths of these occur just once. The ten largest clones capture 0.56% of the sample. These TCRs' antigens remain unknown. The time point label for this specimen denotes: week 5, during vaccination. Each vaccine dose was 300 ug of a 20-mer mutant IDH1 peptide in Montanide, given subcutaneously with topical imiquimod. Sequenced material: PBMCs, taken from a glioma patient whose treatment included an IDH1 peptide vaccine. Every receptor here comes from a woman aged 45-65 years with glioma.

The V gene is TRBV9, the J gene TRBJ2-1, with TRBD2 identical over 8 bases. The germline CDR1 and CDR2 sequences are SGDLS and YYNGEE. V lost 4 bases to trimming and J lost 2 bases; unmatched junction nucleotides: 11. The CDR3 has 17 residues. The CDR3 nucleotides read TGTGCCAGCAGCCCGCTTTGGAGCGGGAGAGCCTACAATGAGCAGTTCTTC. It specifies CASSPLWSGRAYNEQFF. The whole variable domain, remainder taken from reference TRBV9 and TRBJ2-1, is DSGVTQTPKHLITATGQRVTLRCSPRSGDLSVYWYQQSLDQGLQFLIQYYNGEERAKGNILERFSAQQFPDLHSELNLSSLELGDSALYFCASSPLWSGRAYNEQFFGPGTRLTVL.

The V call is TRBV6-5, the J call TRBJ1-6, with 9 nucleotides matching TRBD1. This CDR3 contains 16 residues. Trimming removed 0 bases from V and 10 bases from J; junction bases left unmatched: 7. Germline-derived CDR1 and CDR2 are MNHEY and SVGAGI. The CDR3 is CASSYSGQGFGSPLHF. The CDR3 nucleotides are TGTGCCAGCAGTTACTCGGGACAGGGTTTCGGATCACCCCTCCACTTT.

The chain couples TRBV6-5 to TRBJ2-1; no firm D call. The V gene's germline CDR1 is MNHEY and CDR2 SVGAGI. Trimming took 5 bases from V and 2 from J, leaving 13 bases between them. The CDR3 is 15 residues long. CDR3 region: CASSPPGWPYNEQFF. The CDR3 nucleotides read TGTGCCAGCAGTCCTCCCGGGTGGCCCTACAATGAGCAGTTCTTC.

The DNA for the CDR3 is TGTGCCAGCAGAAGGGGACAGGCGAACAATGAGCAGTTCTTC. Protein product: CASRRGQANNEQFF. This sequence joins TRBV6-5 and TRBJ2-1; 8 nucleotides align to TRBD1. The length of the CDR3 is 14 residues. Germline CDR1 and CDR2: MNHEY and SVGAGI. V dropped 6 bases and J dropped 5; count of bases not matched to a gene: 6.

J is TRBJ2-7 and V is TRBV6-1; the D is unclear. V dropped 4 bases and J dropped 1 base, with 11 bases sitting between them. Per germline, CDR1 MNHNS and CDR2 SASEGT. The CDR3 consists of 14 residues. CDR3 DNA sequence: TGTGCCAGCAGTGCCGGACCGACTTCCTACGAGCAGTACTTC. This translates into CASSAGPTSYEQYF.

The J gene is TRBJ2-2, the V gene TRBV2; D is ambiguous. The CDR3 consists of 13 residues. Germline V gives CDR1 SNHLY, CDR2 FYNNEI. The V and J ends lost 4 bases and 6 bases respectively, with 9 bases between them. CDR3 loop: CASSASYPGELFF. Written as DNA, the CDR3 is TGTGCCAGCAGTGCCAGCTACCCCGGGGAGCTGTTTTTT.

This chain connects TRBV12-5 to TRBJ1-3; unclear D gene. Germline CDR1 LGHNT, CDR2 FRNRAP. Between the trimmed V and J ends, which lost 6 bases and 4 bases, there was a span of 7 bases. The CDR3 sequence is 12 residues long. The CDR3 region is CASGPQGNTIYF. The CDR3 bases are TGTGCTAGTGGACCCCAAGGAAACACCATATATTTT.

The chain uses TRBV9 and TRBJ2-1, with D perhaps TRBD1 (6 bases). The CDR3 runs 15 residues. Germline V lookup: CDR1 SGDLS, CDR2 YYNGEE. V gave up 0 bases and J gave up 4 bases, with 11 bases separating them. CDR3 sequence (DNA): TGTGCCAGCAGCGTAGGGCAGGGGCCGTACAATGAGCAGTTCTTC. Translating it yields CASSVGQGPYNEQFF.

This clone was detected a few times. CDR3 residues: CASSFYRGNYGYTF. The CDR3 nucleotides are TGTGCCAGCAGCTTCTACAGGGGGAACTATGGCTACACCTTC. The chain links TRBV7-2 to TRBJ1-2; 8 positions agree with TRBD1. J lost 2 bases, V lost 3 bases, and 2 bases had no gene match. The length of the CDR3 is 14 residues. The germline V gene has CDR1 SGHTA and CDR2 FQGNSA.

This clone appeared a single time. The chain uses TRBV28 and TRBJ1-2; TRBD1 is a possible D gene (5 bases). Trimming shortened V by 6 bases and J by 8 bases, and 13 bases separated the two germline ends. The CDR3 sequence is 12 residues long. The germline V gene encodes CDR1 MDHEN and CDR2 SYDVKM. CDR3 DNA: TGTGCCAGCAGCGCGGGGGGAGGCGGCTACACCTTC. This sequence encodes CASSAGGGGYTF.

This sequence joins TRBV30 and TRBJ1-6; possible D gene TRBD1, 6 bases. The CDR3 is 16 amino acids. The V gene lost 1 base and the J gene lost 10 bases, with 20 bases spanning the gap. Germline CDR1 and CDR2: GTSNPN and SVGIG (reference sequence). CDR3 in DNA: TGTGCCTGGAGTGCCTCCTTTGGGGGCGCGAGGTCACCCCTCCACTTT. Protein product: CAWSASFGGARSPLHF.

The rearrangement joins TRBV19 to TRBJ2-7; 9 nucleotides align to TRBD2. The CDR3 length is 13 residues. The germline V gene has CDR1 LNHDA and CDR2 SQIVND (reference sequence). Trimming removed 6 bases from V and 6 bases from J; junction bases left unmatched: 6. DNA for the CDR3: TGTGCCAGTAGAGTTAGCGGGGGATCCGAGCAGTACTTC. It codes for CASRVSGGSEQYF.

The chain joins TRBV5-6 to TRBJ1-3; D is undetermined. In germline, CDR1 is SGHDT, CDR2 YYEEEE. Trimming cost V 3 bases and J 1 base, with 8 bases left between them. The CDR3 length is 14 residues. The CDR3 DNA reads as TGTGCCAGCAGCTCGTGGGGTTCTGGAAACACCATATATTTT. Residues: CASSSWGSGNTIYF.

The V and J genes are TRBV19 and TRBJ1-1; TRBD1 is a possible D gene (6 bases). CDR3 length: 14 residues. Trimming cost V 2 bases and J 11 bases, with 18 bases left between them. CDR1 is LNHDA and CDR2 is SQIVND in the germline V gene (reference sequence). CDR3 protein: CASSIRGGEGVAFF. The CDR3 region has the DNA TGTGCCAGTAGTATACGGGGAGGCGAGGGGGTGGCTTTCTTT.

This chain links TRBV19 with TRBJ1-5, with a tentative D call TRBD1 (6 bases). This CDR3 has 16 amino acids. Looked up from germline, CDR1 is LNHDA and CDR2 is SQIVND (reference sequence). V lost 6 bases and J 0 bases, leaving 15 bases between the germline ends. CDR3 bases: TGTGCCAGTAGCAGGGGAGGGACATATAGCAATCAGCCCCAGCATTTT. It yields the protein CASSRGGTYSNQPQHF.

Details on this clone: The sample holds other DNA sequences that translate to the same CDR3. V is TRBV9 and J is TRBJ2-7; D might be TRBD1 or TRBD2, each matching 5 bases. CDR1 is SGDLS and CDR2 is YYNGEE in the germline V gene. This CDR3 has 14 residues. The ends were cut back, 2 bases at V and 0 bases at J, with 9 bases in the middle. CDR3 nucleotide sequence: TGTGCCAGCAGCGTCGGGACCAACTCCTACGAGCAGTACTTC. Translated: CASSVGTNSYEQYF.

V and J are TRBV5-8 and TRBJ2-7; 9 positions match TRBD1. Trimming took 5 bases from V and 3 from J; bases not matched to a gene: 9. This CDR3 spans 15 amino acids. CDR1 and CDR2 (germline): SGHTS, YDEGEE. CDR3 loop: CASRTTTDRGYEQYF. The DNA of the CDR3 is TGTGCCAGCAGAACCACGACGGACAGGGGCTACGAGCAGTACTTC. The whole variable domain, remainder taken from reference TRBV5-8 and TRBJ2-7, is EAGVTQSPTHLIKTRGQQATLRCSPISGHTSVYWYQQALGLGLQFLLWYDEGEERNRGNFPPRFSGRQFPNYSSELNVNALELEDSALYLCASRTTTDRGYEQYFGPGTRLTVT.

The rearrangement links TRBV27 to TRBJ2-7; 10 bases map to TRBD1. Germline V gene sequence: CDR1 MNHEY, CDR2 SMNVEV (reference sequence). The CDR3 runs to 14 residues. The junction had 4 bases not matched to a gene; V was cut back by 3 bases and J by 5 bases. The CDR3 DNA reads TGTGCCAGCAGTTTTGTCGGACAGGGGGACGAGCAGTACTTC. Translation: CASSFVGQGDEQYF.

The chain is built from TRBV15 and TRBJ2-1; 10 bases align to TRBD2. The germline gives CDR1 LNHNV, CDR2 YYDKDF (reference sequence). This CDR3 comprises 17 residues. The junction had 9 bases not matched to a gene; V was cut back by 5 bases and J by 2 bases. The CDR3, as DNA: TGTGCCACCAGCGGGATGTTAGGACTAGCGGCCTACAATGAGCAGTTCTTC. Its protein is CATSGMLGLAAYNEQFF.

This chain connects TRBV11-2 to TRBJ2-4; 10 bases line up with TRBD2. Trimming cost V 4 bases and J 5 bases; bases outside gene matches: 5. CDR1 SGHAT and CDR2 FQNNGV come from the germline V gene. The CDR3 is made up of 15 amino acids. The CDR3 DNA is TGTGCCAGCAGCTCTAGCGGGGGAGGGGAAAACATTCAGTACTTC. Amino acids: CASSSSGGGENIQYF.

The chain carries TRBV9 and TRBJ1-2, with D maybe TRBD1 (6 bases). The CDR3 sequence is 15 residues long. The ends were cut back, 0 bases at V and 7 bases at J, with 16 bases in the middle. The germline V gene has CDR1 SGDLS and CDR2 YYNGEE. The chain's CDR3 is CASSVAGGRLGGYTF. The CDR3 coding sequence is TGTGCCAGCAGCGTAGCTGGGGGGCGACTTGGTGGCTACACCTTC.

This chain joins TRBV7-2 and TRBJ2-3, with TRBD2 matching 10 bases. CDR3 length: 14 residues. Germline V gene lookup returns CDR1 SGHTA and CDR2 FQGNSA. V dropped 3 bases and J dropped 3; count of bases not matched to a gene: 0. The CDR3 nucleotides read TGTGCCAGCAGCTTTAGCGGGGGGACAGATACGCAGTATTTT. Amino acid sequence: CASSFSGGTDTQYF.

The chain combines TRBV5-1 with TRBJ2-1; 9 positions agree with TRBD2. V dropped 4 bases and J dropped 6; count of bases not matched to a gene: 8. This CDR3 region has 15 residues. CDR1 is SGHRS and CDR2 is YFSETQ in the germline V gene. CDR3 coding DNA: TGCGCCAGCAGCCGGGTAGCGGGAGCCTTCAATGAGCAGTTCTTC. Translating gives CASSRVAGAFNEQFF.

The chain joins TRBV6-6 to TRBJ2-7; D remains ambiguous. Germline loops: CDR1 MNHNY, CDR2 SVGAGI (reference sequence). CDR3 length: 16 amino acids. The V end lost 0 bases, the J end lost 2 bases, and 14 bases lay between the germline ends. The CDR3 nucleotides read TGTGCCAGCAGTTACTCGAAGGGCTCGCCAACCTACGAGCAGTACTTC. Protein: CASSYSKGSPTYEQYF.

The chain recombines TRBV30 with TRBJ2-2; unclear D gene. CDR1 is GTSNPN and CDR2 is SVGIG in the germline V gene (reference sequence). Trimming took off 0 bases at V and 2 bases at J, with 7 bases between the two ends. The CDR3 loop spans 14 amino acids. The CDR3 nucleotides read TGTGCCTGGAGTGTACTCACAAACACCGGGGAGCTGTTTTTT. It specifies CAWSVLTNTGELFF.

DNA for the CDR3: TGTGCCAGCAGCCCGGGGCTACACTATGGCTACACCTTC. As protein: CASSPGLHYGYTF. J is TRBJ1-2 and V is TRBV6-6, with D maybe TRBD1 (5 bases). V dropped 6 bases and J dropped 3 bases, with 11 bases sitting between them. This CDR3 region has 13 residues. Looked up from germline, CDR1 is MNHNY and CDR2 is SVGAGI (reference sequence).

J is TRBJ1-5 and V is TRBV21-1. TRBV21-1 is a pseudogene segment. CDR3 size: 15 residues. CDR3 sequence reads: CASSNRALSNQPQHF. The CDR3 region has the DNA TGTGCCAGCAGCAATCGAGCCCTTAGCAATCAGCCCCAGCATTTT.

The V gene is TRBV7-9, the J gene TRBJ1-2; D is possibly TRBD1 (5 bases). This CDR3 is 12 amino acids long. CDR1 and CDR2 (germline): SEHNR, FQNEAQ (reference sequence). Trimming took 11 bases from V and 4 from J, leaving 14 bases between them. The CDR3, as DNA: TGTGCCGCTAGGGGTTCTGCCTATGGCTACACCTTC. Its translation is CAARGSAYGYTF.

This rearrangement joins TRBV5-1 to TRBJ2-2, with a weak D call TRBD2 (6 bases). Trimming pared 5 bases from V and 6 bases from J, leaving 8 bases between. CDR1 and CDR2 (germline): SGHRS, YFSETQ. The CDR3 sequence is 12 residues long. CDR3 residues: CASRRDSGELFF. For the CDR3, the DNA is TGCGCCAGCAGGAGGGACTCCGGGGAGCTGTTTTTT.

The CDR3 protein is CASGNRDHGYTF. The CDR3 coding sequence is TGCGCCAGCGGCAACCGGGACCATGGCTACACCTTC. V is TRBV5-1 and J is TRBJ1-2, with D possibly matching TRBD1 (5 bases). Trimming took 7 bases from V and 6 from J, leaving 13 bases between them. CDR1 and CDR2 (germline): SGHRS, YFSETQ. The CDR3 is 12 amino acids.

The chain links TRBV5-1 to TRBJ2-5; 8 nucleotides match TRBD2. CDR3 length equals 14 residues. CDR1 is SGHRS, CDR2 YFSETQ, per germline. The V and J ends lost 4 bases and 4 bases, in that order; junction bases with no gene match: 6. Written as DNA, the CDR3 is TGCGCCAGCAGCCCAAGCGGGAGAGGAGAGACCCAGTACTTC. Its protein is CASSPSGRGETQYF. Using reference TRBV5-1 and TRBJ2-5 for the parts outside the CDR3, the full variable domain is KAGVTQTPRYLIKTRGQQVTLSCSPISGHRSVSWYQQTPGQGLQFLFEYFSETQRNKGNFPGRFSGRQFSNSRSEMNVSTLELGDSALYLCASSPSGRGETQYFGPGTRLLVL.

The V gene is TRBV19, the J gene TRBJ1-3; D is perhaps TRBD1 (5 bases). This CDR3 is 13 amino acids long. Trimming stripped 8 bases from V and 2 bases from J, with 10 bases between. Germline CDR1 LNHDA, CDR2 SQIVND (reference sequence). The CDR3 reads CASSGKAGNTIYF. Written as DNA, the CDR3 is TGTGCCAGTTCAGGGAAGGCTGGAAACACCATATATTTT.